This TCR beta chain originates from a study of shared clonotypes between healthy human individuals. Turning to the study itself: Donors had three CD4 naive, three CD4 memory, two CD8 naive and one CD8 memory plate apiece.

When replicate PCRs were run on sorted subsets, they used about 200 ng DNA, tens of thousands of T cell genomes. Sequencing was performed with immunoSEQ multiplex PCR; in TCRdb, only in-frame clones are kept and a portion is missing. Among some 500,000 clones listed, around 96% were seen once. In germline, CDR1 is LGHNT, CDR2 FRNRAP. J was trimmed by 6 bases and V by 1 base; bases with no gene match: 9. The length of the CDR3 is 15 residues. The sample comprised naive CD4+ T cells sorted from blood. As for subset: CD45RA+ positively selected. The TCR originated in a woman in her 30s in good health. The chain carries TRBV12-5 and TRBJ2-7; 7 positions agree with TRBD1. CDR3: CASGLERGGWVEQYF. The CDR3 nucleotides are TGTGCTAGTGGTTTGGAGAGAGGGGGCTGGGTCGAGCAGTACTTC.